The clone carrying this T cell receptor beta chain has just a few counts. This sample was taken from a study of blood T cell repertoires in COVID-19. Study-level information: Specimens from acute and convalescent COVID-19 originated in the United States, Italy and Spain. T cells, B-cell-depleted T cells, or PBMCs supplied cDNA or gDNA.

The CDR3 spans 14 residues. J lost 5 bases, V lost 3 bases, and 7 bases had no gene match. From germline, CDR1 is DFQATT and CDR2 SNEGSKA (reference sequence). As originally analysed: Amplified reference gene primers provided the basis for estimating nucleated cell counts. Repertoires were generated with immunoSEQ multiplex PCR, while TCRdb's copy carries only in-frame clones and drops some. D and trimming come from the DNA, and the V and J calls and clone size come from that table. The sample contains hundreds of thousands of clones, approximately 87% of which appear only once. J is TRBJ1-2 and V is TRBV20-1; 9 bases are a match to TRBD1. Material for sequencing was peripheral blood. The source of this sequence is a man aged 55 to 69 who had recovered from COVID-19. DNA of the CDR3: TGCAGTGCTAGTGGGACAGGGATGGGATATGGCTACACCTTC. It codes for CSASGTGMGYGYTF.